These 29 T cell receptor beta chains were sequenced from one sample in a study of shared clonotypes between healthy human individuals (dated by TCRdb to about 2020). Libraries were made using the immunoSEQ multiplex PCR assay. The clones in this table, taken by TCRdb from immuneACCESS, are in-frame only. Not every clone is retained; where verified, under half of the shortfall comes from an unresolved V gene, and the cause of the rest is unknown. A total of around 2,000,000 clones appear in this sample, 85% to 95% of them only once. The ten top clones hold about 0.13% of the sample. Sequencing input: naive CD4+ T cells sorted from blood. What the cell subset or site label conveys for this sample: CD45RA+ positively selected. The receptors here all came from a man younger than 30 in good health.

The chain combines TRBV7-9 with TRBJ1-1; 9 bases are a match to TRBD1. The CDR3 spans 16 residues. The germline V gene has CDR1 SEHNR and CDR2 FQNEAQ (reference sequence). The J segment lost 0 bases and the V segment lost 5 bases, leaving 7 bases of the junction unmatched. The CDR3 DNA reads TGTGCCAGCAGCCCCCCCCGGACAGGGGTGAACACTGAAGCTTTCTTT. This gives the protein CASSPPRTGVNTEAFF.

CDR3 DNA: TGTGCCAGCAGAGCCCCGCGGGGGTTGTTCGCTGAAGCTTTCTTT. Protein: CASRAPRGLFAEAFF. This chain connects TRBV2 to TRBJ1-1; possible D gene TRBD1, 5 bases. Germline V gene lookup returns CDR1 SNHLY and CDR2 FYNNEI. Trimming stripped 6 bases from V and 6 bases from J, with 20 bases between. The CDR3 sequence is 15 residues long.

In DNA form, the CDR3 reads TGTGCCAGCAGCCAATCATTGTCGGGGGGCGATGGCTACACCTTC. Residues: CASSQSLSGGDGYTF. The V gene is TRBV16, the J gene TRBJ1-2, with TRBD1 as a possible D gene (6 bases). Germline loops: CDR1 KGHSY, CDR2 FQNENV. V lost 0 bases to trimming and J lost 6 bases, with 14 bases between them. CDR3 size: 15 residues.

This clone was seen once. The chain couples TRBV18 to TRBJ2-2; D might be TRBD1 (6 bases). Germline CDR1 and CDR2: KGHSH and LQKENI. The ends were cut back, 6 bases at V and 1 base at J, with 15 bases in the middle. CDR3 size: 16 residues. The CDR3 protein is CASSLRTDLNTGELFF. For the CDR3, the DNA is TGTGCCAGCTCCCTCCGGACAGACCTGAACACCGGGGAGCTGTTTTTT.

The chain carries TRBV10-3 and TRBJ2-7, with 7 bases fitting TRBD2. This CDR3 is 14 amino acids long. The germline CDR1 and CDR2 sequences are ENHRY and SYGVKD. The ends lost 6 bases at V and 2 bases at J; junction bases unmatched: 7. The CDR3 DNA is TGTGCCATCAGAGCGGGGAACACGGCCTACGAGCAGTACTTC. Its protein product is CAIRAGNTAYEQYF.

This chain connects TRBV30 to TRBJ1-3, with TRBD1 matching 7 bases. V was clipped by 3 bases and J by 0 bases; unmatched bases: 2. The CDR3 extends over 14 amino acids. CDR1 GTSNPN and CDR2 SVGIG come from the germline V gene (reference sequence). The CDR3 protein is CAWSRGFSGNTIYF. The DNA for the CDR3 is TGTGCCTGGAGCAGGGGGTTCTCTGGAAACACCATATATTTT.

CDR3 loop: CASSSSKTGVDEQYF. CDR3 DNA: TGCGCCAGCAGCTCCTCTAAGACAGGGGTTGACGAGCAGTACTTC. The chain carries TRBV5-1 and TRBJ2-7; 8 nucleotides align to TRBD1. The V and J ends lost 3 bases and 5 bases, in that order; junction bases with no gene match: 10. The CDR3 has 15 residues. Germline loops: CDR1 SGHRS, CDR2 YFSETQ.

In DNA form, the CDR3 reads TGCGCCAGCAGCTTGGAGGGACTAGCGGGAGGAGGGTACCAAGAGACCCAGTACTTC. Encoded protein: CASSLEGLAGGGYQETQYF. The J gene is TRBJ2-5, the V gene TRBV5-1; TRBD2 matches at 15 bases. CDR3 length equals 19 residues. Germline V gene lookup returns CDR1 SGHRS and CDR2 YFSETQ. J was trimmed by 0 bases and V by 0 bases; bases with no gene match: 6.

The chain couples TRBV18 to TRBJ1-2; perhaps TRBD1 as D (5 bases). Germline V gives CDR1 KGHSH, CDR2 LQKENI. The CDR3 loop spans 14 amino acids. V was cut by 0 bases and J by 10 bases, with 15 bases left in between. The CDR3: CASSPPAGGSVYTF. The CDR3 DNA reads TGTGCCAGCTCACCACCGGCCGGGGGATCTGTCTACACCTTC.

This chain joins TRBV2 and TRBJ2-1; 8 nucleotides agree with TRBD1. This CDR3 has 16 amino acids. V lost 1 base, J lost 0 bases, and 2 bases stayed unmatched. Germline CDR1 and CDR2: SNHLY and FYNNEI. The DNA for the CDR3 is TGTGCCAGCAGTGAAGGACAGGGGCCCTCCTACAATGAGCAGTTCTTC. This translates into CASSEGQGPSYNEQFF.

As to this clone: Other DNA sequences in this sample translate to the same CDR3. This chain uses TRBV2 with TRBJ2-1; D unclear. The germline V gene encodes CDR1 SNHLY and CDR2 FYNNEI. Trimming removed 2 bases from V and 7 bases from J, with 3 bases in between. The CDR3 loop spans 11 amino acids. Written as DNA, the CDR3 is TGTGCCAGCAGTGAATGGAATGAGCAGTTCTTC. Protein product: CASSEWNEQFF.

With regard to this clone: Additional DNA sequences in this sample encode the identical CDR3. V is TRBV5-1 and J is TRBJ2-7, with D uncertain. This CDR3 contains 14 residues. Trimming took off 0 bases at V and 2 bases at J, with 9 bases between the two ends. The germline V gene has CDR1 SGHRS and CDR2 YFSETQ. CDR3 bases: TGCGCCAGCAGCTTGGAACAACAGCCCTACGAGCAGTACTTC. Protein: CASSLEQQPYEQYF. The complete variable domain, with remaining parts taken from reference TRBV5-1 and TRBJ2-7, reads KAGVTQTPRYLIKTRGQQVTLSCSPISGHRSVSWYQQTPGQGLQFLFEYFSETQRNKGNFPGRFSGRQFSNSRSEMNVSTLELGDSALYLCASSLEQQPYEQYFGPGTRLTVT.

The chain is built from TRBV2 and TRBJ2-5, with D maybe TRBD1 (5 bases). CDR3 length equals 13 residues. Germline lookup yields CDR1 SNHLY and CDR2 FYNNEI. V was pared by 4 bases and J by 2 bases, with 8 bases between. The CDR3 here is CASSGTQQETQYF. The CDR3 region has the DNA TGTGCCAGCAGTGGGACACAGCAAGAGACCCAGTACTTC.

V and J are TRBV27 and TRBJ1-4; D ambiguous. Germline V gene sequence: CDR1 MNHEY, CDR2 SMNVEV (reference sequence). CDR3 length equals 15 residues. Trimming removed 10 bases from V and 0 bases from J, with 15 bases in between. In DNA form, the CDR3 reads TGTGCCACCCAGCACTCAGGAACAACTAATGAAAAACTGTTTTTT. It is translated as CATQHSGTTNEKLFF.

The rearrangement joins TRBV4-1 to TRBJ1-5; D not resolved. CDR3 size: 16 residues. V was shortened by 1 base and J by 6 bases, with 16 bases between the two germline ends. From germline, CDR1 is MGHRA and CDR2 YSYEKL. The DNA for the CDR3 is TGCGCCAGCAGCCAAGGGCAAGGCGAGACCGGTCAGCCCCAGCATTTT. Its protein is CASSQGQGETGQPQHF.

This clone was seen just once. The J gene is TRBJ1-6, the V gene TRBV28; unclear D gene. Germline assignment: CDR1 MDHEN and CDR2 SYDVKM. The V end lost 5 bases, the J end lost 1 base, and 9 bases lay between the germline ends. The CDR3 length is 15 residues. The CDR3 bases are TGTGCCAGCAGTCGTCCGATGTCCTATAATTCACCCCTCCACTTT. The encoded protein is CASSRPMSYNSPLHF.

This chain connects TRBV27 to TRBJ2-7; 10 bases are shared with TRBD1. The CDR3 loop spans 15 amino acids. Trimming cost V 3 bases and J 1 base; bases outside gene matches: 3. Germline CDR1 is MNHEY and CDR2 is SMNVEV (reference sequence). The CDR3 coding sequence is TGTGCCAGCAGTTTTAAGGGACAGGGGTCCTACGAGCAGTACTTC. This translates into CASSFKGQGSYEQYF.

Remarks on this clone: At the DNA level, this CDR3 is encoded by other sequences in the same sample as well. The chain has TRBV5-6 and TRBJ1-3; maybe TRBD1 (5 bases). Trimming pared 0 bases from V and 0 bases from J, leaving 7 bases between. Germline CDR1 and CDR2: SGHDT and YYEEEE. The length of the CDR3 is 15 residues. The CDR3 reads CASSLGQSSGNTIYF. CDR3 bases: TGTGCCAGCAGCTTGGGACAGTCCTCTGGAAACACCATATATTTT.

This clone was detected once. The rearrangement uses TRBV18 and TRBJ1-1; a possible D gene is TRBD1 (6 bases). Germline V CDR1 and CDR2: KGHSH, LQKENI. This CDR3 region has 15 residues. V dropped 3 bases and J dropped 1 base, with 12 bases sitting between them. CDR3 nucleotide sequence: TGTGCCAGCTCACCTCAGCGGACAGAGAACACTGAAGCTTTCTTT. It encodes CASSPQRTENTEAFF. The whole variable domain, remainder taken from reference TRBV18 and TRBJ1-1, is NAGVMQNPRHLVRRRGQEARLRCSPMKGHSHVYWYRQLPEEGLKFMVYLQKENIIDESGMPKERFSAEFPKEGPSILRIQQVVRGDSAAYFCASSPQRTENTEAFFGQGTRLTVV.

This rearrangement joins TRBV4-3 to TRBJ1-2; 9 nucleotides line up with TRBD1. From germline, CDR1 is LGHNA and CDR2 YSLEER. The CDR3 consists of 16 residues. J lost 0 bases, V lost 2 bases, and 4 bases had no gene match. The CDR3 loop is CASSQLRDRANYGYTF. CDR3 nucleotide sequence: TGCGCCAGCAGCCAATTACGGGACAGGGCTAACTATGGCTACACCTTC.

As concerns this clone: This CDR3 is also generated by other DNA sequences in the sample. This chain connects TRBV28 to TRBJ1-2; no clear D gene. The germline V gene encodes CDR1 MDHEN and CDR2 SYDVKM. The V end lost 7 bases, the J end lost 1 base, and 4 bases lay between the germline ends. The CDR3 spans 11 residues. CDR3 sequence reads: CASTGNYGYTF. The CDR3 DNA reads as TGTGCCAGCACCGGTAACTATGGCTACACCTTC.

Remarks on this clone: The sample contains more than one DNA sequence encoding this CDR3. This chain connects TRBV5-4 to TRBJ2-7, with a weak D call TRBD1 (6 bases). The length of the CDR3 is 13 residues. CDR1 and CDR2 (germline): SGHNT, YYREEE (reference sequence). V was clipped by 0 bases and J by 4 bases, with 8 bases between them. CDR3 nucleotides: TGTGCCAGCAGCTTGGCCCAGGGGTACGAGCAGTACTTC. It specifies CASSLAQGYEQYF.

The chain carries TRBV14 and TRBJ1-1; D remains unclear. In germline, CDR1 is SGHDN, CDR2 FVKESK. The CDR3 loop spans 12 amino acids. Between the trimmed V and J ends, which lost 4 bases and 7 bases, there was a span of 10 bases. CDR3 nucleotides: TGTGCCAGCAGCCTGGTTGAACTTGAAGCTTTCTTT. Its translation is CASSLVELEAFF.

J is TRBJ2-4 and V is TRBV5-3, with a possible D match to TRBD2 (6 bases). TRBV5-3 qualifies as an ORF whose function is uncertain. The V gene lost 2 bases and the J gene lost 0 bases, with 12 bases spanning the gap. CDR3 length equals 16 residues. The CDR3 loop is CARSLTRGLAKNIQYF. Here the CDR3 DNA reads TGTGCCAGAAGCTTAACAAGGGGACTAGCCAAAAACATTCAGTACTTC.

V gene TRBV27 combines with J gene TRBJ2-7; maybe TRBD1 (6 bases). The CDR3 runs to 15 residues. V shed 0 bases and J shed 6 bases, with 15 bases lying between them. Germline assignment: CDR1 MNHEY and CDR2 SMNVEV (reference sequence). CDR3 nucleotides: TGTGCCAGCAGTTTATCGTTACAGGGCCAAGTCGAGCAGTACTTC. Encoded protein: CASSLSLQGQVEQYF.

As DNA, the CDR3 is TGTGCCAGCTCACCACCTATGGGGACCTCCTACGAGCAGTACTTC. As protein: CASSPPMGTSYEQYF. The chain employs TRBV18 and TRBJ2-7; the D gene could be TRBD1 or TRBD2 (5 bases each). V was trimmed by 0 bases and J by 0 bases, leaving 9 bases between them. CDR3 length: 15 residues. Germline V CDR1 and CDR2: KGHSH, LQKENI.

On this clone itself: One end of the junction does not line up with germline, which may come from a read error. V usage is TRBV7-7 and J usage is TRBJ2-3; 10 bases line up with TRBD2. CDR1 is SSHAT and CDR2 is FNYEAQ in the germline V gene (reference sequence). The CDR3 has 15 amino acids. CDR3 in amino acids: CASSTGTSGTDTQYF. The DNA of the CDR3 is TGTGCTAGCAGCACCGGGACTAGCGGCACAGATACGCAGTATTTT.

This clone was picked up one time. The chain recombines TRBV5-1 with TRBJ1-3; tentatively, D is TRBD1 (5 bases). Germline CDR1 is SGHRS and CDR2 is YFSETQ. There are 16 residues in the CDR3. Trimming cost V 0 bases and J 3 bases, with 13 bases left between them. The CDR3 nucleotides are TGCGCCAGCAGCTTGGCTGGGGCGCGTTATGGAAACACCATATATTTT. This gives the protein CASSLAGARYGNTIYF.

The CDR3, as DNA: TGTGCCAGCAGCGCTACCCTAACAGATACGCAGTATTTT. Protein: CASSATLTDTQYF. The chain has TRBV7-2 and TRBJ2-3; D unresolved. Per germline, CDR1 SGHTA and CDR2 FQGNSA. The CDR3 spans 13 residues. V was pared by 5 bases and J by 3 bases, with 9 bases between.